This record looks at one TCR beta chain sequence and its context. Those with chemo-refractory metastatic non-small-cell lung cancer were treated with focal radiation combined with CTLA-4 blockade using ipilimumab. The sample originates from a study of radiotherapy plus CTLA-4 blockade in lung cancer. The method was immunoSEQ multiplex PCR; TCRdb's version includes in-frame clones alone and lacks a portion of them. The top ten hold 3% to 4.5% of the sample, which has about 32,000 clones, approximately 66% seen once. CDR3 length: 15 residues. The rearrangement links TRBV21-1 to TRBJ2-1; no check of the table's D call, TRBD2, against the DNA was made. TRBV21-1 is shown as a pseudogene. The receptor's source is a human donor with non-small cell lung cancer who had stable disease on radiotherapy plus ipilimumab. Specimen: peripheral blood, collected from a patient treated with radiotherapy plus ipilimumab. The CDR3 sequence: CASSRLAGEEHEQFF. CDR3 nucleotides: TGTGCCAGCAGCCGACTAGCGGGAGAGGAACATGAGCAGTTCTTC.